These 3 T cell receptor beta chains were sequenced from one sample in a study of T cells in Graves' hyperthyroidism and ophthalmopathy. Amplification targeted TCR beta CDR3 regions from RNA transcripts. A first-round RT-PCR of the TCR CDR3 used the HTBI primer set. TCRdb used MiXCR to reprocess the multiplex PCR reads, holding one entry per CDR3 protein. This table holds hundreds of thousands of distinct CDR3 sequences, more than 11% found once. Sequencing was done on a sample of blood. These receptors came from a woman aged 30 to 39 with Graves' hyperthyroidism.

This rearrangement joins TRBV30 to TRBJ1-3, with D perhaps matching TRBD1 (5 bases). Germline CDR1 is GTSNPN and CDR2 is SVGIG (reference sequence). The CDR3 covers 13 residues. Trimming removed 8 bases at V and 0 bases at J, with 11 bases between. CDR3 in amino acids: CAGGTASGNTIYF. CDR3 DNA sequence: TGTGCCGGGGGGACCGCCTCTGGAAACACCATATATTTT.

In its sample, this clonotype was seen many times. The gene calls are TRBV27 and TRBJ2-7; perhaps D is TRBD1 or TRBD2 (6 bases each). The germline gives CDR1 MNHEY, CDR2 SMNVEV (reference sequence). The CDR3 loop spans 15 amino acids. V gave up 6 bases and J gave up 3 bases, with 18 bases separating them. The chain's CDR3 is CASRGAPSGLYEQYF. CDR3 sequence (DNA): TGTGCCAGCAGGGGGGCCCCCAGCGGGCTCTACGAGCAGTACTTC.

This clonotype was detected only a few times. The chain links TRBV19 to TRBJ2-1, with 13 bases fitting TRBD2. Trimming took 6 bases from V and 7 from J; bases not matched to a gene: 18. CDR1 and CDR2 from the germline V gene are LNHDA and SQIVND (reference sequence). The CDR3 has 19 residues. Written as DNA, the CDR3 is TGTGCCAGTAGCACGATATGGGCAGGACCGGGACTAGCGGGAAATGAGCAGTTCTTC. This gives the protein CASSTIWAGPGLAGNEQFF.